This T cell receptor beta chain was identified during a study of T-cell memory formation after mild COVID-19. Across the study: Clustering of TCRs was largely donor specific. Regarding the study as a whole: CD4+ bias marked clones expanding day 15 to 37, unlike balanced contracting clones. Prior to infection, memory already included some responding clones, suggesting cross-reactive memory joined.

In germline, CDR1 is SGHKS, CDR2 YYEKEE (reference sequence). The V end lost 2 bases, the J end lost 0 bases, and 11 bases lay between the germline ends. The CDR3 is 16 amino acids. TCRdb re-called the 5' RACE reads through MiXCR, storing one row per CDR3 protein. The sample lists a few hundred thousand distinct CDR3 sequences; roughly a fifth were seen once. For this clonotype: The antigen is not known.

Sequenced: PBMCs or a T cell subset sorted from them (not recorded which). The chain uses TRBV5-5 and TRBJ2-2; the D gene is possibly TRBD1 (6 bases). This clonotype was sampled from a man younger than 35 who had mild COVID-19 (a few samples of this study predate the infection). Cell type and time point are not known. In DNA form, the CDR3 reads TGTGCCAGCAGCTTCGGGACAAGGACGAACACCGGGGAGCTGTTTTTT. Its protein product is CASSFGTRTNTGELFF.